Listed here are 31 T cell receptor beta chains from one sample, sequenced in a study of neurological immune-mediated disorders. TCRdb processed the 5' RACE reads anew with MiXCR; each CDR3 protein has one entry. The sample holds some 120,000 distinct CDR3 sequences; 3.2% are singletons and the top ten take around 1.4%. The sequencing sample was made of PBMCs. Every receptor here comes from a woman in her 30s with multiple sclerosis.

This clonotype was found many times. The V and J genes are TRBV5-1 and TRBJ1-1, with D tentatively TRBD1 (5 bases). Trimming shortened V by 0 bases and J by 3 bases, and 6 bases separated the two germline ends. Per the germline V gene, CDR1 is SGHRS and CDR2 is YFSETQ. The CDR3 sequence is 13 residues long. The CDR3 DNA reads TGCGCCAGCAGCTTGGGGGGGGACACTGAAGCTTTCTTT. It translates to CASSLGGDTEAFF.

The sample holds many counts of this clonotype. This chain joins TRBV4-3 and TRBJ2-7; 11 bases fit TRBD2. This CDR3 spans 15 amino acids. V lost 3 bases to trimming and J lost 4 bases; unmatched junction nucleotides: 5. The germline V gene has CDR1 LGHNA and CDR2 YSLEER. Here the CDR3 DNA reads TGCGCCAGCAGCCACGGGACTAGCGGACAATACGAGCAGTACTTC. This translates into CASSHGTSGQYEQYF.

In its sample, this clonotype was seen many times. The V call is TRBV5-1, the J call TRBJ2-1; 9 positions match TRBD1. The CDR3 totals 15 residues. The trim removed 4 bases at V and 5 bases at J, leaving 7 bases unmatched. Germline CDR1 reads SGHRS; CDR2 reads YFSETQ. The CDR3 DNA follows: TGCGCCAGCAGCCCCAAGGGACAGGGTAACAATGAGCAGTTCTTC. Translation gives CASSPKGQGNNEQFF.

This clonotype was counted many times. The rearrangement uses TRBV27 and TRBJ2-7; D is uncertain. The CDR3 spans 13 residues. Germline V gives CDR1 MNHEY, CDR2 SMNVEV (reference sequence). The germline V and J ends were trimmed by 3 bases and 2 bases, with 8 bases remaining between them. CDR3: CASSFSRAYEQYF. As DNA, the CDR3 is TGTGCCAGCAGTTTCAGCCGAGCCTACGAGCAGTACTTC.

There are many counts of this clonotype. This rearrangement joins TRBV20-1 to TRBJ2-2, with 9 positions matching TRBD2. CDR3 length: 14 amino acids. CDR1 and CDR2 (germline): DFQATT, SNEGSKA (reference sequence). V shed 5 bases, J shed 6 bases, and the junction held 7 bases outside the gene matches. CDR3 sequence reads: CSASPRGGPGELFF. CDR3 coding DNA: TGCAGTGCTTCCCCGCGGGGGGGCCCCGGGGAGCTGTTTTTT.

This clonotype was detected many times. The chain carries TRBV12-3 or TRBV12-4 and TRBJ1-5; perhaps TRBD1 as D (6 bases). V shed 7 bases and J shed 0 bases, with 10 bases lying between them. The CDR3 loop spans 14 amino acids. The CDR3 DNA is TGTGCCAGCAAAGAGGGGGGTAGCAATCAGCCCCAGCATTTT. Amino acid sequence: CASKEGGSNQPQHF.

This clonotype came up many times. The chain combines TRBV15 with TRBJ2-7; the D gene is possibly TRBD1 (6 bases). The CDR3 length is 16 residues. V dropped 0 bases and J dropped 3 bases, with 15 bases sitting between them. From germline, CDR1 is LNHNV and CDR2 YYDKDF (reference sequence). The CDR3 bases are TGTGCCACCAGCAGAGATTACGGGGACAAGTTCTACGAGCAGTACTTC. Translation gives CATSRDYGDKFYEQYF.

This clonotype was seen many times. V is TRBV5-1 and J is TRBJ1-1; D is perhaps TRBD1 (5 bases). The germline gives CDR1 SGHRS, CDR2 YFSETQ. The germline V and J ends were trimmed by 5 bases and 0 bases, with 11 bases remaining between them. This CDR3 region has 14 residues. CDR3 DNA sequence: TGCGCCAGCAGGGCTGGGGGTTTGAACACTGAAGCTTTCTTT. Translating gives CASRAGGLNTEAFF.

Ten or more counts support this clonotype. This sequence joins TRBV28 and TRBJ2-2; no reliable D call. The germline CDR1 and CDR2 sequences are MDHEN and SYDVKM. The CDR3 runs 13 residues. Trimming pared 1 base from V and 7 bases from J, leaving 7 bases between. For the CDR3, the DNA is TGTGCCAGCAGTTTATACAAGGGCGGGGAGCTGTTTTTT. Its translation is CASSLYKGGELFF.

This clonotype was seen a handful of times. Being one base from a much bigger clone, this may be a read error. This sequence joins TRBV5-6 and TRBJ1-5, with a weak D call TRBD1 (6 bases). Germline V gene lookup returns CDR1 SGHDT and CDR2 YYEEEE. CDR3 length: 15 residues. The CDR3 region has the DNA TGTGCCAGCAGCCTAGGGGCCAGGGGCAATCAGCCCCAGAATTTT. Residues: CASSLGARGNQPQNF.

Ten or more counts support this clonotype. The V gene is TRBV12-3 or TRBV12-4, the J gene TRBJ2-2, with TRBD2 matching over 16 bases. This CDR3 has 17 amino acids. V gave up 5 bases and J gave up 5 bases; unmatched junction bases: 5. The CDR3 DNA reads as TGTGCCAGCAGTGGGGGACTAGCGGGAGGGCCTACCGGGGAGCTGTTTTTT. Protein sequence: CASSGGLAGGPTGELFF.

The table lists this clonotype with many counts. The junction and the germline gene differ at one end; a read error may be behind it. CDR3 in amino acids: CASRFSSLESHYNEQFF. The CDR3 DNA sequence: TGCGCCAGCCGCTTTTCCAGCTTGGAGAGCCATTACAATGAGCAGTTCTTC. V usage is TRBV5-1 and J usage is TRBJ2-1, with no clear D. Germline values: CDR1 SGHRS, CDR2 YFSETQ. The CDR3 extends over 17 amino acids.

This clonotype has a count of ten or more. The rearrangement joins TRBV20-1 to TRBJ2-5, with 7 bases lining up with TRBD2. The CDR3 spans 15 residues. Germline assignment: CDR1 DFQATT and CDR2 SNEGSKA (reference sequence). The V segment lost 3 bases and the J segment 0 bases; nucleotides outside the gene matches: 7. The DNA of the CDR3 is TGCAGTGCTAGTTACGGGAGCGGGAACCAAGAGACCCAGTACTTC. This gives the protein CSASYGSGNQETQYF.

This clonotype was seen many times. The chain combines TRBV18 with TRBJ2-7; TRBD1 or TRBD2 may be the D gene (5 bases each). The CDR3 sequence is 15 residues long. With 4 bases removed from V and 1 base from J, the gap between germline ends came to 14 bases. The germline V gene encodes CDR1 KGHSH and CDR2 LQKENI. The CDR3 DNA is TGTGCCAGCTCACAATTAGGGACGCCTTCCTACGAGCAGTACTTC. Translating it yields CASSQLGTPSYEQYF. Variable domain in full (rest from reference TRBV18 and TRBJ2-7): NAGVMQNPRHLVRRRGQEARLRCSPMKGHSHVYWYRQLPEEGLKFMVYLQKENIIDESGMPKERFSAEFPKEGPSILRIQQVVRGDSAAYFCASSQLGTPSYEQYFGPGTRLTVT.

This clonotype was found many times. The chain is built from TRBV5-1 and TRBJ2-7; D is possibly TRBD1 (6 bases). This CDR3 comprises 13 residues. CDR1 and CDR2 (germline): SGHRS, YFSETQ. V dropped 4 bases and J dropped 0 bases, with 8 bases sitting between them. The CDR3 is CASSPGVSYEQYF. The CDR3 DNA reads TGCGCCAGCAGCCCAGGGGTCTCCTACGAGCAGTACTTC.

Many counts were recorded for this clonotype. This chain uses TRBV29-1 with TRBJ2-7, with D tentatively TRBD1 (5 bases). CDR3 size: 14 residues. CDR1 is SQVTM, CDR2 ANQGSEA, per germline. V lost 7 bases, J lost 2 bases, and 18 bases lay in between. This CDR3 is CSARNTGLTYEQYF. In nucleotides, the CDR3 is TGCAGCGCCAGAAATACAGGTTTGACCTACGAGCAGTACTTC.

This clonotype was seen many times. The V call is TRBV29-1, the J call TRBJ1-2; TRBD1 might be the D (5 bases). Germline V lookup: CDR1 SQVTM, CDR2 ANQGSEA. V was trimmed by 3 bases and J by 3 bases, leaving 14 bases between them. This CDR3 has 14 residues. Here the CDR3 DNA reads TGCAGCGTTGAGTCCCAGGGTCGGGACTATGGCTACACCTTC. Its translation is CSVESQGRDYGYTF.

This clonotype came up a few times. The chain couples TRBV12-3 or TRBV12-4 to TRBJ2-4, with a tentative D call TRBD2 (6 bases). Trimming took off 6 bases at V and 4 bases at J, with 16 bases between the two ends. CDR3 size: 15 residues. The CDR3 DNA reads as TGTGCCAGCAGCTCCGCCCGGGACTTTAAAAACATTCAGTACTTC. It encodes CASSSARDFKNIQYF.

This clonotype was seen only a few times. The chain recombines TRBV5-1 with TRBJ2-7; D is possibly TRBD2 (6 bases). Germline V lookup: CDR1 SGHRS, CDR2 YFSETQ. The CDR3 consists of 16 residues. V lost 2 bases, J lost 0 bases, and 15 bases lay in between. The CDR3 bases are TGCGCCAGCAGCTTTGATTCGGCGGGGACCTCCTACGAGCAGTACTTC. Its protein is CASSFDSAGTSYEQYF.

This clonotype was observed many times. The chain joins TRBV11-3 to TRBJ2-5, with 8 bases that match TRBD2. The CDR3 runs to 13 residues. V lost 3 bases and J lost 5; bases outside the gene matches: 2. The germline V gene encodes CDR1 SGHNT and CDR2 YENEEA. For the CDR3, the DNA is TGTGCCAGCAGCTTTAGCGGGGTGGAGACCCAGTACTTC. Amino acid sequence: CASSFSGVETQYF. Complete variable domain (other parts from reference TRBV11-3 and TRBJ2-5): EAGVVQSPRYKIIEKKQPVAFWCNPISGHNTLYWYLQNLGQGPELLIRYENEEAVDDSQLPKDRFSAERLKGVDSTLKIQPAELGDSAVYLCASSFSGVETQYFGPGTRLLVL.

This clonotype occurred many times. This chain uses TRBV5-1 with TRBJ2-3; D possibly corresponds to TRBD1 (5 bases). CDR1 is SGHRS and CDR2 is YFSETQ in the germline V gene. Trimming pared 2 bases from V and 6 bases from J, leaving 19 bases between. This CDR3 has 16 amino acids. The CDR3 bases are TGCGCCAGCAGCTTAAGGAATCTGGCCAGGGTTGATACGCAGTATTTT. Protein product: CASSLRNLARVDTQYF.

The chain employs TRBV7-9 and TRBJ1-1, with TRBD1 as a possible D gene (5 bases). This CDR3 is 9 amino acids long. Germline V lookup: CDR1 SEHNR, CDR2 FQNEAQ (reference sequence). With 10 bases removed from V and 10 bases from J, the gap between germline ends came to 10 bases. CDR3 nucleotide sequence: TGTGCCATTGGGGGGGGAGCTTTCTTT. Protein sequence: CAIGGGAFF. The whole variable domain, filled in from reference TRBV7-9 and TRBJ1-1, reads DTGVSQNPRHKITKRGQNVTFRCDPISEHNRLYWYRQTLGQGPEFLTYFQNEAQLEKSRLLSDRFSAERPKGSFSTLEIQRTEQGDSAMYLCAIGGGAFFGQGTRLTVV.

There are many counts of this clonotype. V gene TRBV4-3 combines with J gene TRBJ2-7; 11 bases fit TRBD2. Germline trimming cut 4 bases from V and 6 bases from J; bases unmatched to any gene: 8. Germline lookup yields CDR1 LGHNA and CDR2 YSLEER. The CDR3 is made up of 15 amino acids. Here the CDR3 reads CASSRDTSGGAEQYF. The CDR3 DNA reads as TGCGCCAGCAGCCGTGATACTAGCGGGGGAGCCGAGCAGTACTTC.

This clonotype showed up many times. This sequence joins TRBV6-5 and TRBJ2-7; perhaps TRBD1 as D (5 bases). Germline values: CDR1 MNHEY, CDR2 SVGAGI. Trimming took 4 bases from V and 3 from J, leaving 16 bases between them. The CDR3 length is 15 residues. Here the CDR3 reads CASSFAPKGNYEQYF. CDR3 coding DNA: TGTGCCAGCAGTTTCGCGCCGAAGGGGAACTACGAGCAGTACTTC.

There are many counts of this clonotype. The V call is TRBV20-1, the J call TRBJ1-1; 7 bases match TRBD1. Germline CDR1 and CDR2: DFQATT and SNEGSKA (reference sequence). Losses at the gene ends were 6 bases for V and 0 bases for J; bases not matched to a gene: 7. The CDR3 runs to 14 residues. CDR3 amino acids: CSAAGQLMNTEAFF. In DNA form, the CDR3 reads TGCAGTGCCGCGGGACAGCTCATGAACACTGAAGCTTTCTTT.

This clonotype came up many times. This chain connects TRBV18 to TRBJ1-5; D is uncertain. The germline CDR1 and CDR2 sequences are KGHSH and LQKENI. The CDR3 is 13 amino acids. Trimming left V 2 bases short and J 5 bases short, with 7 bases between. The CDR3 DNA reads TGTGCCAGCTCACCAGGTAGTGATCAGCCCCAGCATTTT. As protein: CASSPGSDQPQHF.

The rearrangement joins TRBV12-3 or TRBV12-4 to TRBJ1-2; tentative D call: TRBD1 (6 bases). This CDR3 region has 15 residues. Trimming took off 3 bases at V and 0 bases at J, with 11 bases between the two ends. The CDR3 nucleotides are TGTGCCAGCAGTTTGGGACAACCGCCTAACTATGGCTACACCTTC. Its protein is CASSLGQPPNYGYTF.

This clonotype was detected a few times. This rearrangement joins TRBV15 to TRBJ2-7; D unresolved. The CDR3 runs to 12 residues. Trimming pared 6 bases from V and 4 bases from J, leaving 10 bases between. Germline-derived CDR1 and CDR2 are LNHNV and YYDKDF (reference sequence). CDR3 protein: CATRAAGYEQYF. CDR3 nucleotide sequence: TGTGCCACCAGGGCCGCTGGATACGAGCAGTACTTC.

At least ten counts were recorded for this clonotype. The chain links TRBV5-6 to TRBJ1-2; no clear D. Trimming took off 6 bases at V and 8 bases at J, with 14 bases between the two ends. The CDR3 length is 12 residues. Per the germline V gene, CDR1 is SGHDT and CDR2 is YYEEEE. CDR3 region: CASTYRATGYTF. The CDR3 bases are TGTGCCAGCACCTACCGGGCTACCGGCTACACCTTC.

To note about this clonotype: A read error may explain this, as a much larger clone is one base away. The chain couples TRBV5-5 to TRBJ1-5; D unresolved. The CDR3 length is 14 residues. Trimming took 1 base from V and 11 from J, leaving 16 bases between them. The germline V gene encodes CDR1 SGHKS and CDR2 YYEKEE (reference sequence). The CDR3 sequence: CASSLYSQGQTQHF. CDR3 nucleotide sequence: TGTGCCAGCAGCTTGTACAGCCAAGGGCAGACCCAGCATTTT. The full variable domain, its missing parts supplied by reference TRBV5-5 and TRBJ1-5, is DAGVTQSPTHLIKTRGQQVTLRCSPISGHKSVSWYQQVLGQGPQFIFQYYEKEERGRGNFPDRFSARQFPNYSSELNVNALLLGDSALYLCASSLYSQGQTQHFGDGTRLSIL.

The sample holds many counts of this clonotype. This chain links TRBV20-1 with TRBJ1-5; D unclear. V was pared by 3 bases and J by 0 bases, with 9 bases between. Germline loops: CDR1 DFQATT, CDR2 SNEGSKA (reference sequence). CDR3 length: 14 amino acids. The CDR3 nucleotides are TGCAGTGCTAGCGGGAGGATTAGCAATCAGCCCCAGCATTTT. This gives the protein CSASGRISNQPQHF.